This paragraph covers one TCR beta chain sequence. Its specificity is not known. The sample belongs to a study of STAT3 mutations in large granular lymphocyte leukemia. Study-wide context: Among longitudinally sequenced T-LGLL patients, roughly half had canonical activating STAT3 mutations detected.

The protocol was immunoSEQ multiplex PCR, while the TCRdb copy is restricted to in-frame clones and leaves out a portion. This table holds approximately 15,000 clones, about nine tenths found once. Study-level findings and limits: At least one immunodominant TCR beta clonotype appeared in every T-cell large granular lymphocyte leukemia patient. A small but highly pathogenic clone may have been missed. Variable sampling intervals and differing treatment regimens complicated linking therapy response to TCR clonal burden changes.

This CDR3 contains 14 residues. V was pared by 2 bases and J by 6 bases, with 6 bases of the junction left unmatched. From germline, CDR1 is MNHNY and CDR2 SVGAGI (reference sequence). The receptor comes from a woman aged 45-65 years with T-cell large granular lymphocyte leukemia. Some clones in this sample may be carry-over from other donors' samples. The rearrangement links TRBV6-6 to TRBJ1-2; 7 bases line up with TRBD1. Sequenced sample: peripheral blood mononuclear cells. The CDR3 here is CASSYPTGVDGYTF. CDR3 bases: TGTGCCAGCAGTTACCCAACAGGGGTTGATGGCTACACCTTC.